This passage covers 5 T cell receptor beta chains from one sample sequenced in a study of T cell changes during pregnancy in multiple sclerosis. This table comes from immunoSEQ multiplex PCR, and its TCRdb copy is limited to in-frame clones, with some not included. The profile shows some 140,000 clones, less than 97% of them singletons. Sequenced material: peripheral blood, taken after pregnancy. Receptors originate from a female donor with multiple sclerosis, enrolled in a pregnancy study.

V usage is TRBV2 and J usage is TRBJ2-7, with a tentative D call TRBD2 (6 bases). The V end lost 8 bases, the J end lost 3 bases, and 11 bases lay between the germline ends. From germline, CDR1 is SNHLY and CDR2 FYNNEI. This CDR3 is 12 amino acids long. DNA for the CDR3: TGTGCCAGCTTCGGCGGGAACTACGAGCAGTACTTC. Encoded protein: CASFGGNYEQYF.

The chain joins TRBV5-4 to TRBJ2-7, with TRBD2 as a possible D gene (6 bases). The germline CDR1 and CDR2 sequences are SGHNT and YYREEE (reference sequence). The CDR3 covers 15 residues. The germline V and J ends were trimmed by 5 bases and 5 bases, with 20 bases remaining between them. CDR3: CASSAPRGREDEQYF. CDR3 coding DNA: TGTGCCAGCAGTGCCCCGCGGGGCCGTGAGGACGAGCAGTACTTC.

V gene TRBV7-9 combines with J gene TRBJ2-3, with D perhaps matching TRBD1 (5 bases). The V end lost 2 bases, the J end lost 4 bases, and 10 bases lay between the germline ends. This CDR3 comprises 14 residues. The V gene's germline CDR1 is SEHNR and CDR2 FQNEAQ (reference sequence). The CDR3 bases are TGTGCCAGCAGCTTATATCTAGGGGCAGATACGCAGTATTTT. It yields the protein CASSLYLGADTQYF.

The rearrangement joins TRBV29-1 to TRBJ2-5; the match to TRBD2 covers 7 bases. V lost 6 bases, J lost 1 base, and 11 bases stayed unmatched. Per the germline V gene, CDR1 is SQVTM and CDR2 is ANQGSEA. This CDR3 is 15 amino acids long. CDR3 in amino acids: CSVKVGLAVQETQYF. DNA of the CDR3: TGCAGCGTAAAGGTAGGGCTAGCGGTCCAAGAGACCCAGTACTTC. Together with reference TRBV29-1 and TRBJ2-5, the CDR3 gives the full variable domain: SAVISQKPSRDICQRGTSLTIQCQVDSQVTMMFWYRQQPGQSLTLIATANQGSEATYESGFVIDKFPISRPNLTFSTLTVSNMSPEDSSIYLCSVKVGLAVQETQYFGPGTRLLVL.

The V and J genes are TRBV5-6 and TRBJ2-7; 9 positions agree with TRBD1. This CDR3 has 15 amino acids. With 1 base clipped from V and 1 base from J, the junction kept 3 bases outside the gene matches. Germline loops: CDR1 SGHDT, CDR2 YYEEEE. The CDR3 nucleotides read TGTGCCAGCAGCTTGTTGGGGACAGGGTCCTACGAGCAGTACTTC. Encoded protein: CASSLLGTGSYEQYF.